Below are 22 T cell receptor beta chains sequenced from a single sample in a study of radiation and T cells in renal cell carcinoma. Generated by immunoSEQ multiplex PCR, the TCRdb table keeps only in-frame clones and is missing some. The repertoire consists of about 140,000 clones, with less than 90% occurring once and the leading ten covering approximately 24%. Time point described: baseline pretreatment blood. Treatment described: 15 Gy SBRT to primary tumor, nephrectomy 4 weeks later. This material consisted of blood, taken from a patient whose treatment included radiotherapy and nephrectomy. All receptors derive from a woman in her forties or fifties with renal cell carcinoma.

This chain joins TRBV5-4 and TRBJ2-2; tentatively, D is TRBD2 (5 bases). The length of the CDR3 is 17 residues. Looked up from germline, CDR1 is SGHNT and CDR2 is YYREEE (reference sequence). V was pared by 0 bases and J by 0 bases, with 12 bases between. The CDR3 DNA reads as TGTGCCAGCAGCTTGGGTACGGGGAGAACGAACACCGGGGAGCTGTTTTTT. It yields the protein CASSLGTGRTNTGELFF.

The V and J genes are TRBV28 and TRBJ1-1; 7 nucleotides line up with TRBD1. V dropped 5 bases and J dropped 8; count of bases not matched to a gene: 8. From germline, CDR1 is MDHEN and CDR2 SYDVKM. CDR3 length equals 13 residues. CDR3 sequence (DNA): TGTGCCAGCAGTATACAGGGGCTGCCCGAAGCTTTCTTT. Translation: CASSIQGLPEAFF.

The V and J genes are TRBV14 and TRBJ1-1; TRBD1 is a possible D gene (6 bases). This CDR3 region has 14 residues. V was pared by 1 base and J by 5 bases, with 11 bases between. Per the germline V gene, CDR1 is SGHDN and CDR2 is FVKESK. DNA for the CDR3: TGTGCCAGCAGCCAAGTTAGGGGGAGTACTGAAGCTTTCTTT. Translation: CASSQVRGSTEAFF.

The chain recombines TRBV5-1 with TRBJ2-1; the D gene is possibly TRBD2 (6 bases). Germline CDR1 and CDR2: SGHRS and YFSETQ. The CDR3 sequence is 17 residues long. V was shortened by 3 bases and J by 4 bases, with 20 bases between the two germline ends. CDR3 coding DNA: TGCGCCAGCAGCTCTAACCCACGGGGGTCTCAATACAATGAGCAGTTCTTC. Translated, it gives CASSSNPRGSQYNEQFF.

The CDR3 sequence is CASSFRGRGSPLHF. DNA for the CDR3: TGTGCCAGCAGCTTCAGAGGGAGGGGTTCACCCCTCCACTTT. This chain joins TRBV7-9 and TRBJ1-6; TRBD1 might be the D (5 bases). Trimming cost V 3 bases and J 9 bases, with 12 bases left between them. Germline-derived CDR1 and CDR2 are SEHNR and FQNEAQ (reference sequence). CDR3 length: 14 residues.

This clone has a single count. The CDR3 coding sequence is TGTGCCAGCAGTCCCTGGAGCGGAAGCTCCTACGAGCAGTACTTC. Its protein product is CASSPWSGSSYEQYF. This chain connects TRBV28 to TRBJ2-7; TRBD2 is a possible D gene (5 bases). The CDR3 sequence is 15 residues long. Trimming took 5 bases from V and 0 from J, leaving 14 bases between them. Germline V gives CDR1 MDHEN, CDR2 SYDVKM. Full variable domain (rest looked up from reference TRBV28 and TRBJ2-7): DVKVTQSSRYLVKRTGEKVFLECVQDMDHENMFWYRQDPGLGLRLIYFSYDVKMKEKGDIPEGYSVSREKKERFSLILESASTNQTSMYLCASSPWSGSSYEQYFGPGTRLTVT.

The CDR3, as DNA: TGCAGCGTTGCCCAAGGAGGGGGAGCGAGCACAGATACGCAGTATTTT. Translated: CSVAQGGGASTDTQYF. J is TRBJ2-3 and V is TRBV29-1; the D gene could be TRBD1 or TRBD2 (6 bases each). CDR1 SQVTM and CDR2 ANQGSEA come from the germline V gene. There are 16 residues in the CDR3. Trimming removed 4 bases from V and 0 bases from J, with 17 bases in between.

V is TRBV28 and J is TRBJ1-5; maybe TRBD1 (5 bases). V lost 1 base and J 2 bases, leaving 9 bases between the germline ends. Germline assignment: CDR1 MDHEN and CDR2 SYDVKM. CDR3 size: 15 residues. The CDR3 DNA follows: TGTGCCAGCAGTTTATATTCGGGGGGCAATCAGCCCCAGCATTTT. It codes for CASSLYSGGNQPQHF.

V is TRBV28 and J is TRBJ2-2; 10 nucleotides agree with TRBD2. The CDR3 runs to 19 residues. V dropped 7 bases and J dropped 3; count of bases not matched to a gene: 17. Germline lookup yields CDR1 MDHEN and CDR2 SYDVKM. The CDR3 here is CASIRPQGQRGGHTGELFF. The CDR3 DNA is TGTGCCAGCATCCGGCCCCAGGGGCAGCGGGGGGGCCACACCGGGGAGCTGTTTTTT. The entire variable domain, with the rest obtained from reference TRBV28 and TRBJ2-2, is as follows: DVKVTQSSRYLVKRTGEKVFLECVQDMDHENMFWYRQDPGLGLRLIYFSYDVKMKEKGDIPEGYSVSREKKERFSLILESASTNQTSMYLCASIRPQGQRGGHTGELFFGEGSRLTVL.

CDR3 bases: TGCGCCAGCAGCCCCCAAGGACAGGGGATAGGCTATGGCTACACCTTC. Translated: CASSPQGQGIGYGYTF. This chain joins TRBV5-1 and TRBJ1-2; 9 bases are shared with TRBD1. This CDR3 is built from 16 residues. Germline V gene sequence: CDR1 SGHRS, CDR2 YFSETQ. Trimming removed 4 bases from V and 4 bases from J; junction bases left unmatched: 11.

Of note for this clone: Additional DNA sequences in this sample encode the identical CDR3. The CDR3 coding sequence is TGCGCCAGCAGCCCGGGGACAGGTAGAGATGAGACCCAGTACTTC. Translation gives CASSPGTGRDETQYF. The V gene is TRBV5-1, the J gene TRBJ2-5, with 8 bases lining up with TRBD1. The CDR3 is 15 amino acids. Germline V gene data show CDR1 as SGHRS and CDR2 as YFSETQ. Trimming removed 4 bases from V and 5 bases from J; junction bases left unmatched: 10. Supplemented by reference TRBV5-1 and TRBJ2-5, the full variable domain reads KAGVTQTPRYLIKTRGQQVTLSCSPISGHRSVSWYQQTPGQGLQFLFEYFSETQRNKGNFPGRFSGRQFSNSRSEMNVSTLELGDSALYLCASSPGTGRDETQYFGPGTRLLVL.

The chain joins TRBV6-1 to TRBJ1-5; TRBD1 matches at 8 bases. The germline CDR1 and CDR2 sequences are MNHNS and SASEGT. CDR3 length: 14 amino acids. The junction had 2 bases not matched to a gene; V was cut back by 5 bases and J by 2 bases. The CDR3 DNA is TGTGCCAGCAGTCCGACAGGGGGCAATCAGCCCCAGCATTTT. Its protein product is CASSPTGGNQPQHF.

The chain links TRBV21-1 to TRBJ2-5; the D call in the table, TRBD2, was not verified against the DNA. TRBV21-1 is classified as a pseudogene. The CDR3 totals 15 residues. CDR3 residues: CASSNLGGAGETQYF. Here the CDR3 DNA reads TGTGCCAGCAGCAACCTCGGGGGGGCGGGAGAGACCCAGTACTTC.

This clone was found a few times. The V and J genes are TRBV5-6 and TRBJ2-7, with D perhaps TRBD2 (5 bases). Germline loops: CDR1 SGHDT, CDR2 YYEEEE. The CDR3 loop spans 13 amino acids. Trimming cost V 2 bases and J 6 bases, with 12 bases left between them. CDR3 in amino acids: CASSLFLAGEQYF. The CDR3 DNA reads as TGTGCCAGCAGCTTATTCCTAGCTGGCGAGCAGTACTTC.

The V gene is TRBV25-1, the J gene TRBJ2-1; D is possibly TRBD1 (5 bases). CDR3 length: 13 amino acids. CDR1 and CDR2 from the germline V gene are MGHDK and SYGVNS. Trimming cost V 4 bases and J 4 bases, with 8 bases left between them. The CDR3 region is CASSGTGYNEQFF. The CDR3 DNA is TGTGCCAGCAGTGGAACAGGTTACAATGAGCAGTTCTTC.

The gene calls are TRBV6-5 and TRBJ2-5; no firm D call. From germline, CDR1 is MNHEY and CDR2 SVGAGI. Trimming stripped 0 bases from V and 7 bases from J, with 15 bases between. This CDR3 spans 15 amino acids. CDR3 sequence: CASSYSSTGTGTQYF. The CDR3 DNA sequence: TGTGCCAGCAGTTACTCATCTACTGGCACGGGGACCCAGTACTTC.

The chain carries TRBV6-6 and TRBJ1-5; no firm D call. Germline V lookup: CDR1 MNHNY, CDR2 SVGAGI (reference sequence). The CDR3 extends over 12 amino acids. Deletions cut 5 bases from V and 1 base from J, with 3 bases between. The CDR3 DNA is TGTGCCAGCAGTCAGAGCAATCAGCCCCAGCATTTT. It yields the protein CASSQSNQPQHF.

The chain links TRBV30 to TRBJ2-1; TRBD1 aligns across 11 bases. J was trimmed by 7 bases and V by 1 base; bases with no gene match: 3. Per the germline V gene, CDR1 is GTSNPN and CDR2 is SVGIG (reference sequence). This CDR3 contains 14 residues. This CDR3 reads CAWSEGQGGNEQFF. The CDR3 DNA follows: TGTGCCTGGAGTGAGGGACAGGGGGGGAATGAGCAGTTCTTC. The variable domain in full, with the rest retrieved from reference TRBV30 and TRBJ2-1, is SQTIHQWPATLVQPVGSPLSLECTVEGTSNPNLYWYRQAAGRGLQLLFYSVGIGQISSEVPQNLSASRPQDRQFILSSKKLLLSDSGFYLCAWSEGQGGNEQFFGPGTRLTVL.

This rearrangement joins TRBV29-1 to TRBJ1-1, with a weak D call TRBD1 (6 bases). In germline, CDR1 is SQVTM, CDR2 ANQGSEA. V gave up 0 bases and J gave up 1 base, with 12 bases separating them. This CDR3 contains 15 residues. In nucleotides, the CDR3 is TGCAGCGTTGAAGATCGGCACAGGGAGAACACTGAAGCTTTCTTT. It is translated as CSVEDRHRENTEAFF.

V usage is TRBV7-2 and J usage is TRBJ1-3, with unresolved D. Looked up from germline, CDR1 is SGHTA and CDR2 is FQGNSA. V was cut by 3 bases and J by 4 bases, with 10 bases left in between. This CDR3 has 14 residues. CDR3 in amino acids: CASSLEGRGNTIYF. The DNA for the CDR3 is TGTGCCAGCAGCTTGGAGGGTAGAGGAAACACCATATATTTT.

A few counts support this clone. This sequence joins TRBV4-1 and TRBJ1-5; D remains ambiguous. The V end was cut by 0 bases, the J end by 6 bases, with 12 bases between. CDR3 length: 15 amino acids. CDR1 and CDR2 (germline): MGHRA, YSYEKL. In nucleotides, the CDR3 is TGCGCCAGCAGCCAAGATAACGAGGAAATTCAGCCCCAGCATTTT. Encoded protein: CASSQDNEEIQPQHF.

The CDR3 DNA follows: TGTGCCAGCAGCTTGGGTGCCGAGGGGGAGGAGACCCAGTACTTC. It translates to CASSLGAEGEETQYF. The chain links TRBV5-6 to TRBJ2-5; maybe TRBD1 (6 bases). CDR3 length equals 15 residues. V lost 0 bases and J lost 5, with 14 bases in between. Germline V gene lookup returns CDR1 SGHDT and CDR2 YYEEEE.